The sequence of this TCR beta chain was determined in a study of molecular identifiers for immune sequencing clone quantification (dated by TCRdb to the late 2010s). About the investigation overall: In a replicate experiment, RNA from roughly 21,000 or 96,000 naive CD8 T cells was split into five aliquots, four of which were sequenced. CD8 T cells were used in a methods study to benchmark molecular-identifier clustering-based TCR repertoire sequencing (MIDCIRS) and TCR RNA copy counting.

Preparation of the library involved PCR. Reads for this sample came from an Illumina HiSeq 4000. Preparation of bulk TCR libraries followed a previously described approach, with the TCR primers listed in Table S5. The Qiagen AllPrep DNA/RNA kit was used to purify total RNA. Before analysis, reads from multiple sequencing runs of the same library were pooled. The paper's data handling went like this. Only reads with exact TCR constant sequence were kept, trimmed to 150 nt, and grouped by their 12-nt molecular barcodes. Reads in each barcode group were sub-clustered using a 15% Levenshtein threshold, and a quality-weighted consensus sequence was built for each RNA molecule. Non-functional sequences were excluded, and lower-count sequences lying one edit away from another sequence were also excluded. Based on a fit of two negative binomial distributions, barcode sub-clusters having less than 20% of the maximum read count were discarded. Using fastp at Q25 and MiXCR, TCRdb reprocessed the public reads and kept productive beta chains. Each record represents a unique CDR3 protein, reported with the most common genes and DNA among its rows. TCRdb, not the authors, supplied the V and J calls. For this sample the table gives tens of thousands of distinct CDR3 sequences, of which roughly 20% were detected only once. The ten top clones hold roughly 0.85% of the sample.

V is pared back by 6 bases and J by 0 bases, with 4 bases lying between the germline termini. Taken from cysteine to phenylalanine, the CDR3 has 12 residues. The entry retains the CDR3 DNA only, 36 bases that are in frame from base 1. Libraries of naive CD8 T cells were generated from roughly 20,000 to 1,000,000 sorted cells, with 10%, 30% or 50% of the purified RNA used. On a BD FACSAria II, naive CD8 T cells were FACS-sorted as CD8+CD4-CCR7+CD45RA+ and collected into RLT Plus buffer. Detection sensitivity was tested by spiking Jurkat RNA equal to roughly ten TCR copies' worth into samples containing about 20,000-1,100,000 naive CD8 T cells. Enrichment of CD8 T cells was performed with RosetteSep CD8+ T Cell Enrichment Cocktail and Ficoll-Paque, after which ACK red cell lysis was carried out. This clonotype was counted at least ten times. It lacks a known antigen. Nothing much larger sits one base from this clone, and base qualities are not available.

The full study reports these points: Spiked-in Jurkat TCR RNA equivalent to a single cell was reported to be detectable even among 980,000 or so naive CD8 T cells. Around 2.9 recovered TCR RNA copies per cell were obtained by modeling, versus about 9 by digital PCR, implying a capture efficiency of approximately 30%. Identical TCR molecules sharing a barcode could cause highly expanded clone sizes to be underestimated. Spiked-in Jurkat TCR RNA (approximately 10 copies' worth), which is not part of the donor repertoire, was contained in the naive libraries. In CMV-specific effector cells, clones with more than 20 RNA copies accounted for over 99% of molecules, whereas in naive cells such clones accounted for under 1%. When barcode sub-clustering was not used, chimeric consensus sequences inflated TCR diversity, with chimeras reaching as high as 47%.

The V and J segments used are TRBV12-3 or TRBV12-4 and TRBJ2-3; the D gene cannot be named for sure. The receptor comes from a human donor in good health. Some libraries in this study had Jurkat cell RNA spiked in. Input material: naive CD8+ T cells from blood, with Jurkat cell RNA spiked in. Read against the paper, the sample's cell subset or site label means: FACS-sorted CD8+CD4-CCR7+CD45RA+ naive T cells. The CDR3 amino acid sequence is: CASRHSTDTQYF. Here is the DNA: TGTGCCAGCAGACACAGCACAGATACGCAGTATTTT.